Following are 14 T cell receptor beta chains from one sample sequenced in a study of spatial heterogeneity in lung cancer. Time point specified: sample taken at primary tumor resection. Without sorting, whole RNA was sequenced from tumor, nontumor lung or frozen PBMC. Each CDR3 protein is one row after TCRdb ran MiXCR on the 5' RACE reads. The sample contains tens of thousands of distinct CDR3 sequences, roughly an eighth of which appear only once. The sample here was PBMCs, taken at surgery. The receptors here all came from a male donor with early-stage non-small cell lung cancer.

This clonotype has a count of ten or more. This sequence joins TRBV28 and TRBJ1-2; D gene unclear. V was pared by 4 bases and J by 0 bases, with 9 bases between. The CDR3 is 14 residues long. The germline gives CDR1 MDHEN, CDR2 SYDVKM. The CDR3 DNA follows: TGTGCCAGCAGTTGGTCCGGGACTAACTATGGCTACACCTTC. Translating gives CASSWSGTNYGYTF.

This clonotype was counted between two and nine times. The gene calls are TRBV7-6 and TRBJ2-4; D is unresolved. CDR3 length equals 15 residues. V lost 5 bases to trimming and J lost 3 bases, with 14 bases between them. Germline V CDR1 and CDR2: SGHVS, FNYEAQ. The CDR3 nucleotides are TGTGCCAGCAGCGCAGGAGCAGACTTCAAAAACATTCAGTACTTC. Amino acids: CASSAGADFKNIQYF.

This clonotype turned up a few times. The chain has TRBV7-2 and TRBJ1-1, with 7 bases matching TRBD1. Trimming cost V 5 bases and J 6 bases; bases outside gene matches: 12. The CDR3 sequence is 15 residues long. Germline V gene sequence: CDR1 SGHTA, CDR2 FQGNSA. The chain's CDR3 is CASSLSGQVIPEAFF. CDR3 bases: TGTGCCAGCAGCCTCTCAGGACAGGTCATACCTGAAGCTTTCTTT.

V usage is TRBV29-1 and J usage is TRBJ2-5; the D is unclear. V was trimmed by 7 bases and J by 5 bases, leaving 11 bases between them. CDR3 length: 11 residues. CDR1 SQVTM and CDR2 ANQGSEA come from the germline V gene. This CDR3 reads CSGIRRETQYF. The CDR3 DNA sequence: TGCAGCGGCATAAGGCGGGAGACCCAGTACTTC.

The chain has TRBV5-1 and TRBJ2-7; the match to TRBD2 covers 11 bases. The CDR3 runs to 16 residues. With 6 bases clipped from V and 2 bases from J, the junction kept 10 bases outside the gene matches. CDR1 and CDR2 from the germline V gene are SGHRS and YFSETQ. CDR3 in amino acids: CASNSRTSGSTYEQYF. The CDR3 DNA reads TGCGCCAGCAATTCCAGGACTAGCGGGTCGACCTACGAGCAGTACTTC.

There are a few counts of this clonotype. The rearrangement links TRBV7-2 to TRBJ1-5; tentatively, D is TRBD1 (6 bases). Trimming stripped 3 bases from V and 7 bases from J, with 13 bases between. Germline V CDR1 and CDR2: SGHTA, FQGNSA. This CDR3 is built from 14 residues. CDR3 in DNA: TGTGCCAGCAGCTTCGAGGGGGTGGGACAGCCCCAGCATTTT. The encoded protein is CASSFEGVGQPQHF.

The CDR3 sequence: CASSEEAYNEQFF. CDR3 sequence (DNA): TGTGCCAGCAGTGAAGAAGCGTACAATGAGCAGTTCTTC. The genes are TRBV2 and TRBJ2-1; D is undetermined. V was trimmed by 1 base and J by 4 bases, leaving 5 bases between them. Germline CDR1 reads SNHLY; CDR2 reads FYNNEI. This CDR3 spans 13 amino acids.

With regard to this clonotype: At one of its ends the junction is not consistent with the germline gene, which may arise from a read error. CDR3 sequence reads: CSALKGEGPYKQYF. The DNA of the CDR3 is TGCAGTGCCCTAAAGGGGGAGGGGCCCTACAAGCAGTACTTC. The J gene is TRBJ2-7, the V gene TRBV20-1; TRBD2 might be the D (7 bases). This CDR3 is 14 amino acids long. Germline-derived CDR1 and CDR2 are DFQATT and SNEGSKA (reference sequence).

This clonotype has a handful of counts. The genes are TRBV4-2 and TRBJ1-1, with D hard to call. In germline, CDR1 is LGHNA, CDR2 YNFKEQ. Trimming pared 1 base from V and 7 bases from J, leaving 13 bases between. This CDR3 spans 14 amino acids. The CDR3 DNA reads as TGTGCCAGCAGCCAAGTTCGGACCGAGAGTGAAGCTTTCTTT. Translated: CASSQVRTESEAFF.

The V and J genes are TRBV7-9 and TRBJ1-2; tentative D call: TRBD1 (6 bases). This CDR3 spans 13 amino acids. Germline loops: CDR1 SEHNR, CDR2 FQNEAQ (reference sequence). The V end was cut by 5 bases, the J end by 8 bases, with 15 bases between. For the CDR3, the DNA is TGTGCCAGCAGCGTACAGGGTTTAGGAGGCTACACCTTC. It translates to CASSVQGLGGYTF. The variable domain in full, with the rest retrieved from reference TRBV7-9 and TRBJ1-2, is DTGVSQNPRHKITKRGQNVTFRCDPISEHNRLYWYRQTLGQGPEFLTYFQNEAQLEKSRLLSDRFSAERPKGSFSTLEIQRTEQGDSAMYLCASSVQGLGGYTFGSGTRLTVV.

This clonotype was observed a handful of times. The chain joins TRBV6-1 to TRBJ1-2; 8 nucleotides align to TRBD1. Germline CDR1 MNHNS, CDR2 SASEGT. V trimming: 5 bases; J trimming: 8 bases; junction bases outside the gene matches: 7. The CDR3 consists of 13 residues. The CDR3 DNA is TGTGCCAGCAGTCCTGACAGGGGAGGGGGCTACACCTTC. Residues: CASSPDRGGGYTF.

This clonotype was recorded a few times. V and J are TRBV6-2 or TRBV6-3 and TRBJ2-7; D is unresolved. This CDR3 is 14 amino acids long. Germline CDR1 reads MNHEY; CDR2 reads SVGEGT. Trimming pared 5 bases from V and 0 bases from J, leaving 11 bases between. The CDR3 DNA follows: TGTGCCAGCAGTCCTGGACGGTTCTCCTACGAGCAGTACTTC. It specifies CASSPGRFSYEQYF.

The DNA of the CDR3 is TGTGCCAGCTCACCCGGGACAGGGGGGACTGAAGCTTTCTTT. This sequence encodes CASSPGTGGTEAFF. The chain employs TRBV18 and TRBJ1-1, with 11 bases matching TRBD1. The CDR3 sequence is 14 residues long. CDR1 is KGHSH, CDR2 LQKENI, per germline. V gave up 3 bases and J gave up 5 bases; unmatched junction bases: 2.

This clonotype was counted only a few times. The gene calls are TRBV6-6 and TRBJ1-1, with D possibly matching TRBD1 (6 bases). This CDR3 contains 14 residues. V gave up 6 bases and J gave up 1 base, with 12 bases separating them. CDR1 is MNHNY and CDR2 is SVGAGI in the germline V gene (reference sequence). The CDR3 bases are TGTGCCAGCAGACCGACAGGATCGAACACTGAAGCTTTCTTT. It encodes CASRPTGSNTEAFF.